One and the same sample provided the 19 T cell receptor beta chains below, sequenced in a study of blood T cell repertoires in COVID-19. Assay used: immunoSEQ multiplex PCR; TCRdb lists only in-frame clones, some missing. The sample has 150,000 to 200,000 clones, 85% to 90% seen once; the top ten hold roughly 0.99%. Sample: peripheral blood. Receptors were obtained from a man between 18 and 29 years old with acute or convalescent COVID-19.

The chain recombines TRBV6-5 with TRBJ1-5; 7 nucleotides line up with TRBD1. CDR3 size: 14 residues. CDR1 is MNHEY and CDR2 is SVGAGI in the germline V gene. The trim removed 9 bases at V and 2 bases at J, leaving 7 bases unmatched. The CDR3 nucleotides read TGTGCCAGTTCGCAGGGGGTGGGCAATCAGCCCCAGCATTTT. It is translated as CASSQGVGNQPQHF.

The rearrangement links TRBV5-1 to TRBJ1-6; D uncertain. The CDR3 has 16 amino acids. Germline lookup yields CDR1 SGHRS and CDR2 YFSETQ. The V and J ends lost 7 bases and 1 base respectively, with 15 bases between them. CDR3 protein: CASSRNEGSYNSPLHF. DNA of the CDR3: TGCGCCAGCTCCAGGAACGAGGGATCCTATAATTCACCCCTCCACTTT.

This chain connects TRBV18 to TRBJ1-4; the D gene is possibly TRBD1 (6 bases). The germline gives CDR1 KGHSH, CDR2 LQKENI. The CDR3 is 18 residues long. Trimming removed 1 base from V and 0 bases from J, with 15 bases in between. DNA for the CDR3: TGTGCCAGCTCACCACGGGGGGGGCTCCGTGCAACTAATGAAAAACTGTTTTTT. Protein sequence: CASSPRGGLRATNEKLFF.

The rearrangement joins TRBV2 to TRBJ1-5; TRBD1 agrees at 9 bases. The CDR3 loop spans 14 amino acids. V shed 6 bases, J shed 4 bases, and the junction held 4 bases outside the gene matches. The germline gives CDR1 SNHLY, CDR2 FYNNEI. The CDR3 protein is CASSQDRGNQPQHF. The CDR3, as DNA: TGTGCCAGCAGCCAGGACAGGGGAAATCAGCCCCAGCATTTT.

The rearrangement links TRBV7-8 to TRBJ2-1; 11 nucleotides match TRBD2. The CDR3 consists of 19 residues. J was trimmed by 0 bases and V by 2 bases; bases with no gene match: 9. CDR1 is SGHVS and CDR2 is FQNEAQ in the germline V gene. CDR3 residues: CASSLLRLAGQSSYNEQFF. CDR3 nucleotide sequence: TGTGCCAGCAGCTTATTGCGACTAGCGGGGCAGAGCTCCTACAATGAGCAGTTCTTC.

CDR3 DNA: TGCAGCGATGGGAGGATTCGGGGCTACACCTTC. This codes for CSDGRIRGYTF. V and J are TRBV29-1 and TRBJ1-2; D call uncertain. Germline V gene sequence: CDR1 SQVTM, CDR2 ANQGSEA. Trimming left V 7 bases short and J 8 bases short, with 14 bases between. The CDR3 totals 11 residues.

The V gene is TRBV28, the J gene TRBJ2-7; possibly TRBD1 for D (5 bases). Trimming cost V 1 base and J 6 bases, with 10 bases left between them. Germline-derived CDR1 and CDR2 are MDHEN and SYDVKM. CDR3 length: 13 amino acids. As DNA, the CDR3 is TGTGCCAGCAGTTTATACGGAAGGGGCGAGCAGTACGTC. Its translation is CASSLYGRGEQYV.

The CDR3 loop is CASSEGLLNTGELFF. CDR3 bases: TGTGCCAGCAGCGAAGGACTCCTGAACACCGGGGAGCTGTTTTTT. The J gene is TRBJ2-2, the V gene TRBV7-3; a weak D match, TRBD2 (5 bases). Germline V gene lookup returns CDR1 SGHTA and CDR2 FQGTGA. V lost 5 bases to trimming and J lost 1 base, with 11 bases between them. The CDR3 contains 15 residues.

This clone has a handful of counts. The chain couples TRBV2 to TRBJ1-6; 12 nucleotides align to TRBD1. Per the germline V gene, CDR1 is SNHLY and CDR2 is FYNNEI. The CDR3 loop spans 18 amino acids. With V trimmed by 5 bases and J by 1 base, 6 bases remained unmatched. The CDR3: CASSIPGQGASYNSPLHF. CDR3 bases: TGTGCCAGCAGTATCCCGGGACAGGGGGCGTCCTATAATTCACCCCTCCACTTT.

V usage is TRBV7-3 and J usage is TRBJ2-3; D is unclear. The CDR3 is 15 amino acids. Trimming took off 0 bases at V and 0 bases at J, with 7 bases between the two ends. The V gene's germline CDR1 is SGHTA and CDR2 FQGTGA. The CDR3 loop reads CASSLTRSSTDTQYF. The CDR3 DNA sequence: TGTGCCAGCAGCTTAACGCGGAGTAGCACAGATACGCAGTATTTT. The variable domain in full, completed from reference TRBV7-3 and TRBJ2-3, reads GAGVSQTPSNKVTEKGKYVELRCDPISGHTALYWYRQSLGQGPEFLIYFQGTGAADDSGLPNDRFFAVRPEGSVSTLKIQRTERGDSAVYLCASSLTRSSTDTQYFGPGTRLTVL.

CDR3 protein: CASSLAAGMNQPQHF. The DNA of the CDR3 is TGCGCCAGCAGCTTGGCCGCAGGGATGAATCAGCCCCAGCATTTT. The V and J genes are TRBV5-1 and TRBJ1-5; D is perhaps TRBD1 (5 bases). Trimming left V 0 bases short and J 4 bases short, with 11 bases between. Germline V gene lookup returns CDR1 SGHRS and CDR2 YFSETQ. The CDR3 consists of 15 residues.

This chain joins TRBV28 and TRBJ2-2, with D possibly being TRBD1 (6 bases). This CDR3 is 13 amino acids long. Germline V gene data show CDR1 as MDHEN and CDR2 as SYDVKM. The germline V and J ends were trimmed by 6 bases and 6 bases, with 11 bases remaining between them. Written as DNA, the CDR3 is TGTGCCAGCAGGCGAACAGGGTCCGGGGAGCTGTTTTTT. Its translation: CASRRTGSGELFF. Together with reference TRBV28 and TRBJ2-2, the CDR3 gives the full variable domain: DVKVTQSSRYLVKRTGEKVFLECVQDMDHENMFWYRQDPGLGLRLIYFSYDVKMKEKGDIPEGYSVSREKKERFSLILESASTNQTSMYLCASRRTGSGELFFGEGSRLTVL.

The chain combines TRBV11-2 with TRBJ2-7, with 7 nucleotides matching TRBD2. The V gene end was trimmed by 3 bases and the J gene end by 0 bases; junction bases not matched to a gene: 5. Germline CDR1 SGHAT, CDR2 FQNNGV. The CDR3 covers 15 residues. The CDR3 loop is CASSLGGSSSYEQYV. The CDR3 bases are TGTGCCAGCAGCTTGGGGGGGAGCAGCTCCTACGAGCAGTACGTC.

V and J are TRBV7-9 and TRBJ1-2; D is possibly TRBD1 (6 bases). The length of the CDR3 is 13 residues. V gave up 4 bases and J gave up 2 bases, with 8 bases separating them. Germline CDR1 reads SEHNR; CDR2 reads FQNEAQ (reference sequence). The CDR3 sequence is CASSSQGNYGYTF. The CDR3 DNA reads TGTGCCAGCAGCTCACAGGGAAACTATGGCTACACCTTC.

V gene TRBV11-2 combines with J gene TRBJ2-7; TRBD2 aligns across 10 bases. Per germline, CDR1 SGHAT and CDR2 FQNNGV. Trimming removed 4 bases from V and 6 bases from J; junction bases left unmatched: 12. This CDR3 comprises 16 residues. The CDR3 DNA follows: TGTGCCAGCAGCTCCCTCGAGCGGGGGGGCGAATTCGAGCAGTACTTC. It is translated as CASSSLERGGEFEQYF.

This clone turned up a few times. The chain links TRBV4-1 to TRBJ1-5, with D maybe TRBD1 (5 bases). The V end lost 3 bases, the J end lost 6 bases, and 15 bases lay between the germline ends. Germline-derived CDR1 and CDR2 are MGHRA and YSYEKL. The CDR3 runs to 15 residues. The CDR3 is CASSQGGREVQPQHF. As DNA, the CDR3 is TGCGCCAGCAGCCAGGGTGGCAGGGAGGTTCAGCCCCAGCATTTT.

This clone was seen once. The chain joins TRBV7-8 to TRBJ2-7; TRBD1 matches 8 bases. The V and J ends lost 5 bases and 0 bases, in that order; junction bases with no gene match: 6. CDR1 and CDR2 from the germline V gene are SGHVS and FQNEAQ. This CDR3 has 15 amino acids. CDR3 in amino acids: CASSPRTGSSYEQYF. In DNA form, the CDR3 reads TGTGCCAGCAGCCCGAGGACAGGGAGCTCCTACGAGCAGTACTTC.

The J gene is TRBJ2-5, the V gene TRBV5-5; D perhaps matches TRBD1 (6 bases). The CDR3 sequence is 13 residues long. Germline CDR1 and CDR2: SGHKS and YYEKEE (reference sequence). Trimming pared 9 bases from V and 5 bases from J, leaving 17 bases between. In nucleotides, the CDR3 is TGTGCCACCTCTCGAGGTCAGGGGGAGACCCAGTACTTC. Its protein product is CATSRGQGETQYF.

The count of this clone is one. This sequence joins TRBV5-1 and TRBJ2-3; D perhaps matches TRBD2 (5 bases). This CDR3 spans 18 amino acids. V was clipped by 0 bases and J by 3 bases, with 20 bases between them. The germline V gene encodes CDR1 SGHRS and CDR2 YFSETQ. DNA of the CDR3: TGCGCCAGCAGCTTGGGGCGGTTGAGCGGCGGTCGAACAGATACGCAGTATTTT. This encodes CASSLGRLSGGRTDTQYF.